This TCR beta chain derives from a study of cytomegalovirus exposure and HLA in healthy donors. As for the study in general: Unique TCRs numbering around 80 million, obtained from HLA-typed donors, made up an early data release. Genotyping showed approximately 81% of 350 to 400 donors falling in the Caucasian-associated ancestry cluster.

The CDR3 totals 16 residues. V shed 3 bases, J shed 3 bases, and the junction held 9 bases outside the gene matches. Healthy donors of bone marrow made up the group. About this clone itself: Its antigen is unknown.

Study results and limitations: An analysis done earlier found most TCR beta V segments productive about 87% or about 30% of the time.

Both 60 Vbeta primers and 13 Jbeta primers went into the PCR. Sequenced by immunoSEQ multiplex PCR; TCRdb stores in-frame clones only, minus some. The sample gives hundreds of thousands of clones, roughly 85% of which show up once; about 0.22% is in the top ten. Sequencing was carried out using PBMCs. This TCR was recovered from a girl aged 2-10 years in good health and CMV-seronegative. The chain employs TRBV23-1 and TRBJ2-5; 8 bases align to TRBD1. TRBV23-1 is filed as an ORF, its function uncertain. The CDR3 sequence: CASSHRRDRSKETQYF. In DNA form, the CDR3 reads TGCGCCAGCAGTCACAGACGGGACAGGTCAAAAGAGACCCAGTACTTC.